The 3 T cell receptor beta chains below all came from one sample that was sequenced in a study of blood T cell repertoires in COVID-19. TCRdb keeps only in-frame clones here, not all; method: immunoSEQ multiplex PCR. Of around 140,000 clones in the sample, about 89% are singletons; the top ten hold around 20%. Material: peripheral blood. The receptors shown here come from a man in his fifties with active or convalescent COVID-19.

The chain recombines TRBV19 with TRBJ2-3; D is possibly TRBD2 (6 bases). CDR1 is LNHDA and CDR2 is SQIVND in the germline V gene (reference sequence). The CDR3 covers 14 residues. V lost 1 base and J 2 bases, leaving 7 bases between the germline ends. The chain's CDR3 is CASSIAGATDTQYF. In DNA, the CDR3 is TGTGCCAGTAGTATAGCGGGAGCCACAGATACGCAGTATTTT.

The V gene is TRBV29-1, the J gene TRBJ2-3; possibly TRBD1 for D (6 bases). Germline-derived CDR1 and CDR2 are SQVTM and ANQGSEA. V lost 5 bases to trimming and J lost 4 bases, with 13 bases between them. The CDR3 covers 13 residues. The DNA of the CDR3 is TGCAGCGTTACGTCAGGGGACCCAGATACGCAGTATTTT. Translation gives CSVTSGDPDTQYF.

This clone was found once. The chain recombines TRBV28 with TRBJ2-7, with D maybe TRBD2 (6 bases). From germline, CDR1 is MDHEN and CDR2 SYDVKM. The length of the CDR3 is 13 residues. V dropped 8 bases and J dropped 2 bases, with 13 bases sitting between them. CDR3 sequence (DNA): TGTGCCAGCGGTAGCGGCCCCACCTACGAGCAGTACTTC. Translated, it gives CASGSGPTYEQYF.